The clone carrying this T cell receptor beta chain has ten or more counts. This sample was included in a study of low-dose radiotherapy and immunotherapy resistance in tumors. Time point here: after trial treatment. Regarding treatment: LDRT plus nivolumab, ipilimumab, low-dose cyclophosphamide and aspirin (RACIN trial). Tumors of eligible patients were advanced, solid and lacking tumor-infiltrating lymphocytes. Over approximately 19 PCR cycles, TCRs were amplified from a constant-region primer and V-primer adapter. TCRdb re-called the reads through MiXCR, storing one row per CDR3 protein. Among about 52,000 distinct CDR3 sequences listed, approximately 31% were seen once. Germline V CDR1 and CDR2: SEHNR, FQNEAQ (reference sequence). V lost 5 bases to trimming and J lost 4 bases, with 17 bases between them. This CDR3 is built from 15 residues.

The TCR originated in a male donor with rectosigmoid adenocarcinoma. The specimen was PBMCs, collected after low-dose radiotherapy plus immunotherapy. The chain couples TRBV7-9 to TRBJ1-1; the D is unclear. The CDR3: CASSPHGMGGTEAFF. CDR3 nucleotide sequence: TGTGCCAGCAGCCCCCACGGGATGGGCGGCACTGAAGCTTTCTTT. The full variable domain, rest sourced from reference TRBV7-9 and TRBJ1-1, is DTGVSQNPRHKITKRGQNVTFRCDPISEHNRLYWYRQTLGQGPEFLTYFQNEAQLEKSRLLSDRFSAERPKGSFSTLEIQRTEQGDSAMYLCASSPHGMGGTEAFFGQGTRLTVV.